Listed here are 2 T cell receptor beta chains from one sample, sequenced in a study of regulatory T cells in long-lasting Graves disease (dated by TCRdb to 2020 to 2022). The library was prepared using multiplex PCR. For sequencing, an Illumina HiSeq 4000 was employed. To build TCR beta libraries, CDR3 regions were amplified by Arm-PCR using iRepertoire HTBI primers. The raw public data were reprocessed by TCRdb itself: fastp quality trimming at Q25, MiXCR clonotype calling, in-frame beta chains only. Entries that share a CDR3 protein sequence are merged under the most common genes and DNA. The sample data list hundreds of thousands of distinct CDR3 sequences, and less than 25% of these were observed just once. The ten largest clones add up to 7% to 10% of the sample. The time point tag for this specimen amounts to: persistent/refractory GD, antithyroid drugs over 5 years with positive TRAb. RNA was extracted from PBMCs in TRIzol for both TCR sequencing and RNA sequencing.

The sample consisted of peripheral blood mononuclear cells (PBMCs), taken when the disease was refractory, from a patient treated with antithyroid drugs. The receptors shown here come from a female donor with Graves disease.

This clonotype has a count of ten or more. The chain couples TRBV6-1 to TRBJ2-7; perhaps TRBD2 as D (6 bases). V was cut by 7 bases and J by 0 bases, with 13 bases left in between. The CDR3 is 14 residues long. Germline values: CDR1 MNHNS, CDR2 SASEGT. CDR3 residues: CASKGSGSSYEQYF. Here the CDR3 DNA reads TGTGCCAGCAAGGGCTCCGGGAGCTCCTACGAGCAGTACTTC.

This chain uses TRBV30 with TRBJ2-1; 9 bases map to TRBD1. CDR1 and CDR2 from the germline V gene are GTSNPN and SVGIG (reference sequence). V gave up 7 bases and J gave up 4 bases; unmatched junction bases: 5. This CDR3 spans 13 amino acids. The CDR3 region has the DNA TGTGCCTCCCAACAGGGGGCATACAATGAGCAGTTCTTC. This sequence encodes CASQQGAYNEQFF.